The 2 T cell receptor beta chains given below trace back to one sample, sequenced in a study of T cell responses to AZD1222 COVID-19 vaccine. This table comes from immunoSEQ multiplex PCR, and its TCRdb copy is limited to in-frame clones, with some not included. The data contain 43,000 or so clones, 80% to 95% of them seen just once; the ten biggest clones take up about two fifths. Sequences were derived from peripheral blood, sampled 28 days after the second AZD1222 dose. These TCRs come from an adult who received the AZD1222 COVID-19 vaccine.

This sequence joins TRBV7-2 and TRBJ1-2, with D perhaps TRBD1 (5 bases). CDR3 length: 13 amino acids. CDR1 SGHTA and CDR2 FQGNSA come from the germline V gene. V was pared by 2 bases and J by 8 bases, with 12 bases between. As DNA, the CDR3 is TGTGCCAGCAGCTTAAATAGTAGGGGAGGCTACACCTTC. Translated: CASSLNSRGGYTF.

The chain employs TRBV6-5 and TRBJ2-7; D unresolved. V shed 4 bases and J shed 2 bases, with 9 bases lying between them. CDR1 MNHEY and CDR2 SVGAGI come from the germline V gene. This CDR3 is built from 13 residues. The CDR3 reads CASSSRFTYEQYF. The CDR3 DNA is TGTGCCAGCAGTTCCCGGTTCACCTACGAGCAGTACTTC.